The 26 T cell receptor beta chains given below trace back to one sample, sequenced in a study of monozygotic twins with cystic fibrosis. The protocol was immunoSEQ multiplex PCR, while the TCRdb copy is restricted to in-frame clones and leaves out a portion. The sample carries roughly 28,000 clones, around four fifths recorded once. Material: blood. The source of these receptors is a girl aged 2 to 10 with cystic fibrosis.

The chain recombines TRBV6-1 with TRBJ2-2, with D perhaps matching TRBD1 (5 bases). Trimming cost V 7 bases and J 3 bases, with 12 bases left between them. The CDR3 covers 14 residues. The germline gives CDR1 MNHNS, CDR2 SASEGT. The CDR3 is CASIGRGYTGELFF. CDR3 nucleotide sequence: TGTGCCAGCATTGGTAGGGGTTACACCGGGGAGCTGTTTTTT.

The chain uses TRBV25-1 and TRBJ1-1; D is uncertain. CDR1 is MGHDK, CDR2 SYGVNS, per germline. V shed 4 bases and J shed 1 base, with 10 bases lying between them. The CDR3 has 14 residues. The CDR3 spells CASSVPGRNTEAFF. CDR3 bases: TGTGCCAGCAGTGTGCCGGGAAGGAACACTGAAGCTTTCTTT.

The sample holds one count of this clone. CDR3 nucleotide sequence: TGCAGCGCGGGACAACTCGCAGGGGGCGGTTTTTTTGGCTACACCTTC. Translated, it gives CSAGQLAGGGFFGYTF. This sequence joins TRBV29-1 and TRBJ1-2, with 8 bases lining up with TRBD1. CDR1 SQVTM and CDR2 ANQGSEA come from the germline V gene. The CDR3 loop spans 16 amino acids. V lost 7 bases and J lost 7; bases outside the gene matches: 20.

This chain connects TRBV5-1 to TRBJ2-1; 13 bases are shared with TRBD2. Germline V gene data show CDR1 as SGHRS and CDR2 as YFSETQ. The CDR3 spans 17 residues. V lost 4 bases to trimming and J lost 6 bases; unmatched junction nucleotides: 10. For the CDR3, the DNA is TGCGCCAGCAGCCAAAACCCTGGACTAGCGGGAGCCAATGAGCAGTTCTTC. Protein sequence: CASSQNPGLAGANEQFF.

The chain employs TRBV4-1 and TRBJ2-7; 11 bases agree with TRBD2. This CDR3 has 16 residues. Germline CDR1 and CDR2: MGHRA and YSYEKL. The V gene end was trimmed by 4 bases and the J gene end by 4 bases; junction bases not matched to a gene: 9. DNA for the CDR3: TGCGCCAGCAGCCCACCAACTAGCGGGAGACTTTACGAGCAGTACTTC. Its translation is CASSPPTSGRLYEQYF.

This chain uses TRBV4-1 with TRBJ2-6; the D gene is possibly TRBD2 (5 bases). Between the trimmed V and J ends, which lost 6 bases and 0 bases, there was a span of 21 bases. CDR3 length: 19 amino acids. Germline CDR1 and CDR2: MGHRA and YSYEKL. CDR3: CASSSRVEAVVSGANVLTF. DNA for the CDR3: TGCGCCAGCAGTTCCCGGGTGGAGGCGGTAGTCTCTGGGGCCAACGTCCTGACTTTC.

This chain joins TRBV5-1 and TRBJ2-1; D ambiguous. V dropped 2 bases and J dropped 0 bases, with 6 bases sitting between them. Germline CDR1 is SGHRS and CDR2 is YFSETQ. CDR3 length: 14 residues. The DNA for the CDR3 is TGCGCCAGCAGCTTAAGGAGCTCCTACAATGAGCAGTTCTTC. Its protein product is CASSLRSSYNEQFF.

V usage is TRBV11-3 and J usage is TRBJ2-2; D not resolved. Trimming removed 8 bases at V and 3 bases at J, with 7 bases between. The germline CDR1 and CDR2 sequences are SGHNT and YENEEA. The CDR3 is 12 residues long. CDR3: CASRIHTGELFF. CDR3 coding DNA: TGTGCCAGCCGAATACACACCGGGGAGCTGTTTTTT. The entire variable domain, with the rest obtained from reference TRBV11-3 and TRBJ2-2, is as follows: EAGVVQSPRYKIIEKKQPVAFWCNPISGHNTLYWYLQNLGQGPELLIRYENEEAVDDSQLPKDRFSAERLKGVDSTLKIQPAELGDSAVYLCASRIHTGELFFGEGSRLTVL.

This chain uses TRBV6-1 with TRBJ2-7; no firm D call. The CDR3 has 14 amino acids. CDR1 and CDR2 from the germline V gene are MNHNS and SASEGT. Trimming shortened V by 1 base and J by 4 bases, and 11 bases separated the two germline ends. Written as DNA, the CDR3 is TGTGCCAGCAGTGAAGGTCGTGACCGATACGAGCAGTACTTC. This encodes CASSEGRDRYEQYF.

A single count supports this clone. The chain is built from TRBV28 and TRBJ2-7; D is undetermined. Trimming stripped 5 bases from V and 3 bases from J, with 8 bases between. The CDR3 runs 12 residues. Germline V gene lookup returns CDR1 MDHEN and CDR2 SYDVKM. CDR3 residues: CASSVSVYEQYF. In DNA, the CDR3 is TGTGCCAGCAGTGTAAGTGTCTACGAGCAGTACTTC.

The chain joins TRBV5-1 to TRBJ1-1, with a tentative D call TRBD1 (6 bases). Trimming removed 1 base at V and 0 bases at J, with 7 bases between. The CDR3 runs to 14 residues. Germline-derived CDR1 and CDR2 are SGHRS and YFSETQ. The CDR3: CASSLRDMNTEAFF. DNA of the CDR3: TGCGCCAGCAGCTTGCGGGACATGAACACTGAAGCTTTCTTT.

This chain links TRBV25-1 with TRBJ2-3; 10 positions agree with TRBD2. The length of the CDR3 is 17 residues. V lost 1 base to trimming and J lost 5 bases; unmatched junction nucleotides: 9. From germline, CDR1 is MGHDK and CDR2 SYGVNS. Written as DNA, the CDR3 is TGTGCCAGCAGTGAATTCAGGGCTAGCGGGAGTTTAGATACGCAGTATTTT. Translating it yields CASSEFRASGSLDTQYF.

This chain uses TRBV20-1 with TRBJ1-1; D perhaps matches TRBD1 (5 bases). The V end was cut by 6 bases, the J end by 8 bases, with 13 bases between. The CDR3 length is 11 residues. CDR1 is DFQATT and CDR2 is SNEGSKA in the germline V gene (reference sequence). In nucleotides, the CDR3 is TGCAGTGCGAACCGGGGGTACGAAGCTTTCTTT. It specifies CSANRGYEAFF.

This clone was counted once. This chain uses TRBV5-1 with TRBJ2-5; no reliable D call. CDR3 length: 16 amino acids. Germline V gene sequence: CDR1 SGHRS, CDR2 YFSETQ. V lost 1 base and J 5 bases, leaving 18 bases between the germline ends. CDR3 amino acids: CASSLNSNGGWETQYF. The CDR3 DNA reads TGCGCCAGCAGCTTGAATTCCAACGGTGGTTGGGAGACCCAGTACTTC.

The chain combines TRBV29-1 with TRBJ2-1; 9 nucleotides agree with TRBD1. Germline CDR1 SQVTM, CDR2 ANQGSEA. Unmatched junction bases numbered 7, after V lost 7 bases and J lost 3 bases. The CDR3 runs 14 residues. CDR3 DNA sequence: TGCAGCGGGGGGGACAGGGACCGCTACAATGAGCAGTTCTTC. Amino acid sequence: CSGGDRDRYNEQFF.

This chain's CDR3 is CASSFRQGIDSPLHF. CDR3 sequence (DNA): TGTGCCAGCAGTTTCCGACAGGGGATCGATTCACCCCTCCACTTT. The V call is TRBV27, the J call TRBJ1-6; 8 positions match TRBD1. Trimming cost V 3 bases and J 8 bases; bases outside gene matches: 6. This CDR3 is built from 15 residues. Germline V gene sequence: CDR1 MNHEY, CDR2 SMNVEV (reference sequence).

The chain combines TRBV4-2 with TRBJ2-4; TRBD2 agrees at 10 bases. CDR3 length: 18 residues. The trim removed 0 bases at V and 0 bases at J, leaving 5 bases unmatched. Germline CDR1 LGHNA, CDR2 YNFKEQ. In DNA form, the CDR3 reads TGTGCCAGCAGCCAAGACCTAACTAGCGGGATAGCCAAAAACATTCAGTACTTC. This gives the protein CASSQDLTSGIAKNIQYF.

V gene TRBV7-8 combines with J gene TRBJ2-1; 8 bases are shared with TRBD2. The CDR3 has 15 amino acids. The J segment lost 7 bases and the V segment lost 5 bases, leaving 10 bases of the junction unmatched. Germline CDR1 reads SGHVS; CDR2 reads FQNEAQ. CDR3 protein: CASSAGTSAGNEQFF. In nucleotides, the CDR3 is TGTGCCAGCAGCGCCGGGACTAGTGCTGGTAATGAGCAGTTCTTC.

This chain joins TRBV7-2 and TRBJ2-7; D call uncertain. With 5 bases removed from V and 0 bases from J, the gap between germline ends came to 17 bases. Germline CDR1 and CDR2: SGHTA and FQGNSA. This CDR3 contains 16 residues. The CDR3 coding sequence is TGTGCCAGCAGCGCGGCGAGTCCCTCGTTCTCCTACGAGCAGTACTTC. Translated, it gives CASSAASPSFSYEQYF.

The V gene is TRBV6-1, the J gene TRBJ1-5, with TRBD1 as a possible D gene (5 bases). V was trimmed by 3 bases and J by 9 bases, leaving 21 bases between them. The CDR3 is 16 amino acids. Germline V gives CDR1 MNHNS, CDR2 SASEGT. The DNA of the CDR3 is TGTGCCAGCAGTGATTTCTCGGGGGATCCCCATCTGCCCCAGCATTTT. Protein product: CASSDFSGDPHLPQHF.

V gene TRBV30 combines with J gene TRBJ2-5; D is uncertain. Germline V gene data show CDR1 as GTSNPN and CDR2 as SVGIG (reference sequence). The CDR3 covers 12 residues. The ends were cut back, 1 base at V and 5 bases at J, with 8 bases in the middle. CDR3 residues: CAWSGTTETQYF. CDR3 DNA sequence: TGTGCCTGGAGTGGCACCACGGAGACCCAGTACTTC.

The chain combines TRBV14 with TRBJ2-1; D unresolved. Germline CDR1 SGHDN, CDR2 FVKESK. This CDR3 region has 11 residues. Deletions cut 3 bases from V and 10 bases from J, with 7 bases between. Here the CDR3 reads CASSHAREQFF. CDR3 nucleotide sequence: TGTGCCAGCAGCCACGCCAGGGAGCAGTTCTTC.

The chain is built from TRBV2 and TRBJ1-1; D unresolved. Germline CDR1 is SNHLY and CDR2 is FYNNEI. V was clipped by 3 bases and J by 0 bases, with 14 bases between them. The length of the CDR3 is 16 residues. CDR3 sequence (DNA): TGTGCCAGCAGTGATCGGGAGGATACCATGAACACTGAAGCTTTCTTT. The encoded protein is CASSDREDTMNTEAFF.

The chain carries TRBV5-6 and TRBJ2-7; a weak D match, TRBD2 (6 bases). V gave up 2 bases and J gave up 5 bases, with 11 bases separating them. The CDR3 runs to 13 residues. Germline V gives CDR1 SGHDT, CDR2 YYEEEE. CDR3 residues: CASSFDGRNEQYF. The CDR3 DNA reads TGTGCCAGCAGCTTTGACGGGAGAAACGAGCAGTACTTC. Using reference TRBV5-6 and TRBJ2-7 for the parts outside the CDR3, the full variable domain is DAGVTQSPTHLIKTRGQQVTLRCSPKSGHDTVSWYQQALGQGPQFIFQYYEEEERQRGNFPDRFSGHQFPNYSSELNVNALLLGDSALYLCASSFDGRNEQYFGPGTRLTVT.

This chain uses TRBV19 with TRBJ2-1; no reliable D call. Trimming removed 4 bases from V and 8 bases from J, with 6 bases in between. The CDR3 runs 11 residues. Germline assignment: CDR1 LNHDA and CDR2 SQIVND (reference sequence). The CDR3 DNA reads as TGTGCCAGTAGTAGGACCGATGAGCAGTTCTTC. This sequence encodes CASSRTDEQFF.

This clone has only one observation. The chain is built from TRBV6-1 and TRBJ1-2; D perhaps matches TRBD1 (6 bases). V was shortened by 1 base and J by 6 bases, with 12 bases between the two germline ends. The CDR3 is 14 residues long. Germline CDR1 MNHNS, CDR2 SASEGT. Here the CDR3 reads CASSEVDRINGYTF. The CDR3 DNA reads TGTGCCAGCAGTGAAGTGGACAGAATCAATGGCTACACCTTC.